This TCR beta chain was sequenced for a study of CD8 T cells in Susac syndrome. Study-level findings and limits: Individuals included in the TCR sequencing and HLA analysis were acknowledged by the study to be relatively few in number.

Note on this clonotype: Its target is unknown.

Random hexamers primed reverse transcription of about 0.45 to 1 ug RNA. TCR beta CDR3 was amplified by immunoSEQ covering 54 Vbeta and 13 Jbeta. MiXCR was run by TCRdb on the immunoSEQ multiplex PCR reads, yielding one entry per CDR3 protein. The data show some 200,000 distinct CDR3 sequences, with 95% seen just once and 0.075% to 0.095% held by the top ten. TCR beta from blood CD8+ and CD4+ T cells was sequenced. The authors negatively isolated CD8+ and CD4+ T cells and FACS-enriched TEMRA cells. Trimming removed 0 bases from V and 3 bases from J; junction bases left unmatched: 14. The CDR3 contains 18 residues. CDR1 is GTSNPN and CDR2 is SVGIG in the germline V gene (reference sequence).

The sample consisted of CD4+ T cells from PBMCs. The source of this sequence is a human donor with multiple sclerosis. V gene TRBV30 combines with J gene TRBJ1-3, with 7 bases lining up with TRBD1. The CDR3 sequence is CAWSVRVETGRIGNTIYF. DNA of the CDR3: TGTGCCTGGAGTGTACGGGTAGAGACAGGGAGGATTGGAAACACCATATATTTT.